A single T cell receptor (beta chain) is shown here with its context. Sequencing used immunoSEQ multiplex PCR; TCRdb keeps in-frame clones, though not all of them. The repertoire consists of about 200,000 clones, with around 86% occurring once and the leading ten covering about 6%. This sample was included in a study of blood T cell repertoires in COVID-19. This CDR3 is 16 amino acids long. The TCR originated in a man of 80 years or more with acute or convalescent COVID-19. Sequenced material: peripheral blood. This rearrangement joins TRBV21-1 to TRBJ1-5; the D segment call TRBD1 is taken from the table without a DNA check. TRBV21-1 counts as a pseudogene. CDR3 bases: TGTGCCAGCAGCAAAATGGGACAGGGGGAGGATCAGCCCCAGCATTTT. Translation gives CASSKMGQGEDQPQHF.